This is a list of T cell receptor beta chains from one sample in a study of shared clonotypes between healthy human individuals. Assay: immunoSEQ multiplex PCR; the TCRdb copy retains only in-frame clones and omits some. The data show about 2.4 million clones, roughly 93% seen once. Sequenced sample: naive CD4+ T cells from PBMCs. The receptor set was obtained from a young man in good health. Some clones in this sample may be carry-over from other donors' samples. Each CDR3 is given with its conserved first and last residue. The D gene is left open where the match is weak. A row's size may be missing; if present it is once, few, many or a size class.

clone_size d_call j_call v_call cdr3_nt cdr3_aa
NA NA TRBJ2-5 TRBV5-6 TGTGCCAGCAGCTTGACCCAAGAGACCCAGTACTTC CASSLTQETQYF
NA NA TRBJ1-2 TRBV28 TGTGCCAGCAGTTTTCCCCGACAGGCTAACTATGGCTACACCTTC CASSFPRQANYGYTF
NA NA TRBJ2-5 TRBV28 TGTGCCAGCTTCCTGTCAGGGGGGGGGCAAGAGACCCAGTACTTC CASFLSGGGQETQYF
NA NA TRBJ1-5 TRBV28 TGTGCCAGCAGTTTACATACCACGACAGGAATCAATCAGCCCCAGCATTTT CASSLHTTTGINQPQHF
NA NA TRBJ2-1 TRBV9 TGTGCCAGCAGCGATGACAATTCATACAGCTCCTACAATGAGCAGTTCTTC CASSDDNSYSSYNEQFF
NA NA TRBJ1-2 TRBV4-1 TGCGCCAGCAGCCAAGAGTCGGTAGGGACAAGGAGACCCTATGGCTACACCTTC CASSQESVGTRRPYGYTF
NA NA TRBJ1-1 TRBV5-6 TGTGCCAGCAGCACTCGGCCCCGGACTGAAGCTTTCTTT CASSTRPRTEAFF
NA TRBD2 TRBJ2-3 TRBV5-6 TGTGCCAGCAGCCCTAGGACTAGCGGGAGAGGGACAGATACGCAGTATTTT CASSPRTSGRGTDTQYF
NA TRBD2 TRBJ2-7 TRBV2 TGTGCCAGCAGTGAAGCACCGAGCGGGAGGGGGTTGTACGAGCAGTACTTC CASSEAPSGRGLYEQYF
NA TRBD2 TRBJ2-7 TRBV28 TGTGCCAGCAGACCAGGGACTAGCGGGAGGGCTCAGTACTTC CASRPGTSGRAQYF
NA NA TRBJ1-4 TRBV28 TGTGCCAGCAGTTTGATCGGTGAAAAACTGTTTTTT CASSLIGEKLFF
NA NA TRBJ2-1 TRBV9 TGTGCCAGCAGCGTAGCGGGTTACAATGAGCAGTTCTTC CASSVAGYNEQFF
NA NA TRBJ2-3 TRBV5-1 TGCGCCAGCAGCTTGGCCCTCCAGGAGGATACGCAGTATTTT CASSLALQEDTQYF
NA TRBD1 TRBJ1-2 TRBV10-3 TGTGCCATCTGGACAGGGGCCAACTATGGCTACACCTTC CAIWTGANYGYTF
NA NA TRBJ2-3 TRBV11-2 TGTGCCAGCAGCTCTATCAGGGGATTGCGCACAGATACGCAGTATTTT CASSSIRGLRTDTQYF
NA TRBD1 TRBJ1-3 TRBV27 TGTGCCAGCAATTCACTAGACAGGGGGCCAGTTGGAAACACCATATATTTT CASNSLDRGPVGNTIYF
NA TRBD2 TRBJ2-7 TRBV25-1 TGTGCCAGCAGTGAAATGGGGGGGAGGTACGAGCAGTACTTC CASSEMGGRYEQYF
NA TRBD2 TRBJ2-3 TRBV2 TGTGCCAGCAGATTCATGACTAGCGGCGCAGATACGCAGTATTTT CASRFMTSGADTQYF
NA NA TRBJ1-1 TRBV19 TGTGCCAGTAGTAAAGGGCCTGAAGCTTTCTTT CASSKGPEAFF
NA NA TRBJ1-6 TRBV5-4 TGTGCCAGCAGTCCACAGAATTCACCCCTCCACTTT CASSPQNSPLHF
NA NA TRBJ1-2 TRBV28 TGTGCCAGCAGTTTCCCCGCGGGACTTTCCGATGGCTACACCTTC CASSFPAGLSDGYTF
NA NA TRBJ2-7 TRBV18 TGTGCCAGCTCACCATCCAGCGGTAAAGCCCCCCCCTACGAGCAGTACTTC CASSPSSGKAPPYEQYF
NA TRBD1 TRBJ1-1 TRBV19 TGTGCCAGTAGTTCCAGGACAGGGGCCTTGTCGAACACTGAAGCTTTCTTT CASSSRTGALSNTEAFF
NA TRBD2 TRBJ2-1 TRBV29-1 TGCAGCGGCAGAATAGCGGGAGTGGGCAATGAGCAGTTCTTC CSGRIAGVGNEQFF
NA NA TRBJ2-2 TRBV12-2 TGTGCAAGTCGCTTAGTGGGTAGGGTGAAGGTTCTCACCGGGGAGCTGTTTTTT CASRLVGRVKVLTGELFF
NA NA TRBJ2-3 TRBV9 TGTGCCAGCAGCGTAGTAGGCCACACAGATACGCAGTATTTT CASSVVGHTDTQYF
NA NA TRBJ2-5 TRBV7-2 TGTGCCAGCAGCAAAACAGGGGGAGGGGAGACCCAGTACTTC CASSKTGGGETQYF
NA NA TRBJ2-5 TRBV6-5 TGTGCCAGCAGTTACCGGTCGGGCTCCCAAGAGACCCAGTACTTC CASSYRSGSQETQYF
NA NA TRBJ1-5 TRBV10-3 TGTGCCATCACCGGACAAATTAATCAGCCCCAGCATTTT CAITGQINQPQHF
NA TRBD2 TRBJ2-1 TRBV5-1 TGCGCCAGCAGCGGGAGGGATTCCTACAATGAGCAGTTCTTC CASSGRDSYNEQFF
NA NA TRBJ2-5 TRBV5-1 TGCGCCAGCAGCTTGGTCGGCAGTGAAGAGACCCAGTACTTC CASSLVGSEETQYF
NA TRBD2 TRBJ2-1 TRBV5-1 TGCGCCAGCAGCTTGGCCCCACAGACTAGCGGGGGATACAATGAGCAGTTCTTC CASSLAPQTSGGYNEQFF
NA NA TRBJ2-5 TRBV5-1 TGCGCCAGCAGCTTGCCACAGATACAAGAGACCCAGTACTTC CASSLPQIQETQYF
NA TRBD2 TRBJ2-2 TRBV18 TGTGCCAGCTCACCCGGACTAGCGGGAGCCACCGGGGAGCTGTTTTTT CASSPGLAGATGELFF
NA NA TRBJ1-2 TRBV5-4 TGTGCCAGCAGCTTGGAGGGGTCCAACTATGGCTACACCTTC CASSLEGSNYGYTF
few NA TRBJ1-5 TRBV6-1 TGTGCCAGCAGCCTGCGGGGCAATCAGCCCCAGCATTTT CASSLRGNQPQHF
NA TRBD2 TRBJ2-1 TRBV11-3 TGTGCCAGCAGCTGGGAGGATGGGACTAGCGAGATCTACAATGAGCAGTTCTTC CASSWEDGTSEIYNEQFF
NA NA TRBJ2-1 TRBV6-1 TGTGCCAGCAGTCGGTCCCTCAACAATGAGCAGTTCTTC CASSRSLNNEQFF
NA NA TRBJ1-1 TRBV6-1 TGTGCCACCGGTAGGGCGGTTGGCACTGAAGCTTTCTTT CATGRAVGTEAFF
NA TRBD1 TRBJ2-5 TRBV6-5 TGTGCCAGCACCAGGAGACAGGGTCCTGAGACCCAGTACTTC CASTRRQGPETQYF
NA TRBD1 TRBJ2-7 TRBV5-1 TGCGCCAGCAGCCCGGACAGGGTCCACGAGCAGTACTTC CASSPDRVHEQYF
NA NA TRBJ2-1 TRBV6-6 TGTGCCAGCAGTTACTCGGCGGGAAGGTATGAGCAGTTCTTC CASSYSAGRYEQFF
NA TRBD1 TRBJ1-3 TRBV29-1 TGCAGCGGGAGGACAGGGGGCACAAACACCATATATTTT CSGRTGGTNTIYF
few NA TRBJ2-2 TRBV7-6 TGTGCCAGCTCCGAGGCCCCGACCGGGGAGCTGTTTTTT CASSEAPTGELFF
NA TRBD2 TRBJ2-7 TRBV4-2 TGTGCCAGCAGCCAACGCCCGACTAGCGGGAGTGGTGTTCCGGGGGAGCAGTACTTC CASSQRPTSGSGVPGEQYF
NA NA TRBJ2-5 TRBV7-2 TGTGCCAGCAGCCGAAGCAGGGCTCAAGAGACCCAGTACTTC CASSRSRAQETQYF
few NA TRBJ1-5 TRBV5-1 TGCGCCAGCAGCTTCGACAGGCAGCCCCAGCATTTT CASSFDRQPQHF
NA TRBD1 TRBJ1-1 TRBV30 TGTGCCTGGAGCTCCGGGACAGTCGTCACTGAAGCTTTCTTT CAWSSGTVVTEAFF
few NA TRBJ1-1 TRBV7-9 TGTGCCACCGACCAACGAGTTGGAAGAACAACTGAAGCTTTCTTT CATDQRVGRTTEAFF
once NA TRBJ1-2 TRBV2 TGTGCCAGCAGTGAAGACGGGACGGCATATGGCTACACCTTC CASSEDGTAYGYTF
once TRBD1 TRBJ2-7 TRBV4-2 TGTGCCAGCAGCGGTGACAGGGACTCCTACGAGCAGTACTTC CASSGDRDSYEQYF
NA TRBD1 TRBJ1-1 TRBV19 TGTGCCACTAAGGACAGGTTGTGGACTGAAGCTTTCTTT CATKDRLWTEAFF
NA NA TRBJ2-1 TRBV5-4 TGTGCCAGCAGCTTGGGAAAGGGAACAATACAATACAATGAGCAGTTCTTC CASSLGKGTIQYNEQFF
NA NA TRBJ2-2 TRBV10-3 TGTGCCATCAGTGAGGGAAAGGAAGGGTTCCCCGGGGAGCTGTTTTTT CAISEGKEGFPGELFF